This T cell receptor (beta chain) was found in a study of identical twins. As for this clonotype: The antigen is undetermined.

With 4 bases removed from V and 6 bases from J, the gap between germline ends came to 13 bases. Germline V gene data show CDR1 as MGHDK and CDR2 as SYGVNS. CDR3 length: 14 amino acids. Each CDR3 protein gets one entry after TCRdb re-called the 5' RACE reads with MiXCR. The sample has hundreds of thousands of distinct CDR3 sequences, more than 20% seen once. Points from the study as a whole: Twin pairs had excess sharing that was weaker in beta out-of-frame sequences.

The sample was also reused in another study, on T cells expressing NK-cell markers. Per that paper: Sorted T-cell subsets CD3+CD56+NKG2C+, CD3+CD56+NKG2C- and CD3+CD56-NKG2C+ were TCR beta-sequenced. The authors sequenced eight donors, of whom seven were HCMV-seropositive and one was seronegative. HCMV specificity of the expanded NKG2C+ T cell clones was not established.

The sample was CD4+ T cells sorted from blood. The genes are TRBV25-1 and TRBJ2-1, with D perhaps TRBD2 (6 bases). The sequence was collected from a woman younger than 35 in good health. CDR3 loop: CASSGAGRRNEQFF. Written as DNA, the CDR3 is TGTGCCAGCAGTGGCGCAGGGAGGCGCAATGAGCAGTTCTTC.